The rows below give T cell receptor beta chains drawn from one sample of a study of CD8+CD57+ T cells in acquired aplastic anemia. TCRdb fed the reads into MiXCR, producing one record per CDR3 protein. The repertoire holds roughly 180,000 distinct CDR3 sequences, with around 60% as singletons. Source material: sorted CD4+, CD8+, or CD8+CD57+ T cells (not recorded which) from PBMCs. These receptor sequences come from a human donor with aplastic anemia. Each CDR3 is given with its conserved first and last residue. The D gene is left open where the match is weak. Clone size is stated in some rows and not others, as once, few, many or a class when expanded.

TRBJ2-1	TRBV24-1	many	.	CAGQPENEQFF	TGTGCCGGCCAGCCAGAGAATGAGCAGTTCTTC
TRBJ2-1	TRBV29-1	many	.	CSVEDAGVNEQFF	TGCAGCGTTGAAGATGCTGGGGTCAATGAGCAGTTCTTC
TRBJ1-6	TRBV27	many	.	CASSLSGGHNSPLHF	TGTGCCAGCAGTCTCTCCGGGGGGCATAATTCACCCCTCCACTTT
TRBJ2-1	TRBV5-1	.	TRBD2	CASSFSGRADEQFF	TGCGCCAGCAGCTTTTCCGGGAGGGCCGATGAGCAGTTCTTC
TRBJ1-2	TRBV20-1	few	.	CSARVTPIVTTYYGYTF	TGCAGTGCTAGAGTTACGCCGATAGTTACCACTTACTATGGCTACACCTTC
TRBJ1-2	TRBV7-9	.	TRBD1	CASRDSLTYGYTF	TGTGCCTCTCGGGACAGCCTGACCTATGGCTACACCTTC
TRBJ1-1	TRBV30	many	.	CAWSASFSEAFF	TGTGCCTGGAGTGCCTCATTTTCTGAAGCTTTCTTT
TRBJ1-1	TRBV19	.	.	CASGYLNTEAFF	TGTGCCAGTGGGTACTTGAACACTGAAGCTTTCTTT
TRBJ1-6	TRBV20-1	few	.	CSASLPGPNNSPLHF	TGCAGTGCCTCCCTGCCAGGGCCCAATAATTCACCCCTCCACTTT
TRBJ2-7	TRBV5-4	.	.	CASSLGVGSSYEQYF	TGTGCCAGCAGCTTAGGCGTGGGTAGCTCCTACGAGCAGTACTTC
TRBJ2-1	TRBV20-1	few	.	CSAKGNYNEQFF	TGCAGTGCTAAGGGGAATTACAATGAGCAGTTCTTC
TRBJ2-7	TRBV20-1	.	.	CSARGTPFPEQYF	TGCAGTGCTAGAGGGACTCCCTTCCCGGAGCAGTACTTC
TRBJ2-7	TRBV5-6	.	.	CASSLSGVREQYF	TGTGCCAGCAGCTTGAGTGGGGTCCGGGAGCAGTACTTC
TRBJ2-7	TRBV20-1	many	.	CSARENEAEQYF	TGCAGTGCTAGAGAGAACGAGGCCGAGCAGTACTTC
TRBJ1-2	TRBV12-3/TRBV12-4	many	TRBD1	CASSYDRGAGYTF	TGTGCCAGCAGTTACGACAGGGGGGCTGGCTACACCTTC
TRBJ1-2	TRBV13	.	TRBD1	CASSRDQTGAYGYTF	TGTGCCAGCAGCCGTGACCAAACAGGGGCCTATGGCTACACCTTC
TRBJ2-1	TRBV29-1	.	.	CSAPTGLALYNEQFF	TGCAGCGCCCCGACCGGGCTAGCTCTTTACAATGAGCAGTTCTTC
TRBJ1-5	TRBV10-3	.	.	CAIGQGSNQPQHF	TGTGCCATTGGTCAGGGTAGCAATCAGCCCCAGCATTTT
TRBJ1-2	TRBV19	.	.	CASSLLPGLYGYTF	TGTGCCAGTAGCCTACTACCGGGTCTTTATGGCTACACCTTC
TRBJ1-2	TRBV10-3	.	TRBD1	CASSSTGTGNDGYTF	TGTGCCAGCAGTTCCACCGGGACAGGGAATGATGGCTACACCTTC
TRBJ1-1	TRBV7-9	once	.	CASSNMITEAFF	TGTGCCAGCAGCAATATGATAACTGAAGCTTTCTTT
TRBJ1-2	TRBV6-1	.	.	CASSEVRTANYGYTF	TGTGCCAGCAGTGAAGTGAGGACAGCTAACTATGGCTACACCTTC
TRBJ1-2	TRBV7-9	.	.	CASSSTRGVEGYTF	TGTGCCAGCAGCTCGACCAGAGGGGTTGAAGGCTACACCTTC
TRBJ1-2	TRBV30	many	.	CAWSAVQLNYGYTF	TGTGCCTGGAGTGCGGTGCAGCTTAACTATGGCTACACCTTC
TRBJ1-2	TRBV9	many	TRBD1	CASSLLQTGVAYGYTF	TGTGCCAGCAGCCTATTGCAGACAGGGGTAGCCTATGGCTACACCTTC
TRBJ1-2	TRBV24-1	once	.	CATSDNIRDRGYTF	TGTGCCACCAGTGACAACATACGAGATCGTGGCTACACCTTC
TRBJ1-2	TRBV13	once	.	CASSLREAGGYTF	TGTGCCAGCAGCTTACGGGAAGCAGGGGGCTACACCTTC
TRBJ2-7	TRBV2	many	.	CASSDRIPYEQYF	TGTGCCAGCAGTGACAGGATTCCCTACGAGCAGTACTTC
TRBJ2-1	TRBV2	few	TRBD2	CASSPGLADSYNEQFF	TGTGCCAGCTCACCAGGACTAGCGGATTCCTACAATGAGCAGTTCTTC
TRBJ1-1	TRBV29-1	.	.	CSVGDFEAFF	TGCAGCGTTGGTGATTTTGAAGCTTTCTTT
TRBJ2-2	TRBV11-3	.	.	CASSQDDRVGVTGELFF	TGTGCCAGCAGTCAAGACGACCGGGTGGGGGTTACCGGGGAGCTGTTTTTT
TRBJ1-5	TRBV27	few	.	CASSLFSDSNQPQHF	TGTGCCAGCAGTTTGTTCTCGGATAGCAATCAGCCCCAGCATTTT
TRBJ2-1	TRBV6-6	.	.	CASSYSRRWVNEQFF	TGTGCCAGCAGTTACTCCCGGCGTTGGGTCAATGAGCAGTTCTTC
TRBJ2-7	TRBV4-2	many	.	CASSHQGNPYEQYF	TGTGCCAGCAGCCATCAGGGAAACCCCTACGAGCAGTACTTC
TRBJ1-1	TRBV7-2	many	.	CASSFLLNTEAFF	TGTGCCAGCAGCTTTTTGCTAAACACTGAAGCTTTCTTT
TRBJ2-5	TRBV5-6	.	.	CASSLDARQETQYF	TGTGCCAGCAGCTTGGATGCAAGGCAAGAGACCCAGTACTTC
TRBJ2-3	TRBV29-1	few	.	CSVTRGTDTQYF	TGCAGCGTTACCCGGGGTACAGATACGCAGTATTTT
TRBJ2-1	TRBV27	.	.	CASSLERSYNEQFF	TGTGCCAGCAGTTTGGAGAGATCCTACAATGAGCAGTTCTTC
TRBJ2-7	TRBV10-3	.	TRBD1	CAAGQGGSYEQYF	TGTGCCGCAGGACAGGGGGGGTCCTACGAGCAGTACTTC
TRBJ1-5	TRBV5-5	.	.	CASSFWTARQPQHF	TGTGCCAGCAGCTTTTGGACAGCGCGTCAGCCCCAGCATTTT
TRBJ2-3	TRBV7-2	.	TRBD2	CASSSRLAGGPTNTQYF	TGTGCCAGCAGCTCCCGACTAGCGGGGGGGCCTACGAATACGCAGTATTTT
TRBJ2-7	TRBV5-1	many	TRBD1	CASSLVGTVSYEQYF	TGCGCCAGCAGCTTGGTCGGGACAGTATCCTACGAGCAGTACTTC
TRBJ2-4	TRBV7-3	.	.	CASSLSGGGSIQYF	TGTGCCAGCAGCTTAAGCGGGGGCGGGAGCATTCAGTACTTC
TRBJ2-1	TRBV19	few	TRBD2	CASSSPLANEQFF	TGTGCCAGTAGTTCGCCACTAGCGAATGAGCAGTTCTTC
TRBJ2-7	TRBV24-1	few	TRBD1	CASSDPGQGYEQYF	TGTGCCTCCAGTGATCCGGGACAGGGCTACGAGCAGTACTTC
TRBJ2-5	TRBV9	.	.	CASSLSSGLGETQYF	TGTGCCAGCAGCTTATCTTCAGGGCTGGGAGAGACCCAGTACTTC
TRBJ2-7	TRBV2	.	.	CASTGSSEQYF	TGTGCCAGCACCGGAAGCTCCGAGCAGTACTTC
TRBJ2-7	TRBV6-5	.	.	CASSYGSGAGYEQYF	TGTGCCAGCAGTTACGGGTCAGGGGCTGGCTACGAGCAGTACTTC
TRBJ1-4	TRBV25-1	.	TRBD1	CASRNTGGATNEKLFF	TGTGCCAGCAGGAACACAGGGGGAGCAACTAATGAAAAACTGTTTTTT
TRBJ2-2	TRBV7-2	.	.	CASSKRTGAGDLFF	TGTGCCAGCAGCAAAAGGACCGGCGCCGGGGATCTGTTTTTT
TRBJ1-1	TRBV30	few	.	CACGGEATEAFF	TGTGCCTGCGGAGGGGAGGCCACTGAAGCTTTCTTT
TRBJ2-7	TRBV15	few	TRBD2	CATSRDPILIAGQDEQYF	TGTGCCACCAGCAGAGATCCCATCCTGATAGCGGGGCAGGACGAGCAGTACTTC